This T cell receptor (beta chain) was identified in a study of shared clonotypes between healthy human individuals (dated by TCRdb to 2018 to 2021). Looking at the study overall: The cohort comprised a couple of women and a few men aged 18 to 49 years. For each donor, CD4 naive and CD4 memory were each given three plates, CD8 naive was given two plates, and CD8 memory was given one plate. To increase sequencing depth and limit assay-specific biases, different laboratories used diverse techniques to prepare libraries and sequence TCR repertoires. To estimate repertoire size and how much clonotype sharing occurs between individuals, the study deeply sequenced the blood TCR repertoires of several healthy adults. Per donor, leukapheresis produced somewhere between about 0.94 and 9.5 billion PBMCs.

For the CD8 naive samples, CD45RO-negative cells were positively selected for CCR7, yielding a CD45RA+CCR7+ population from which TemRA cells were excluded. The donors were healthy, HIV-negative adults who had no recently reported acute infections or vaccinations. All donors were Caucasian adults living in Nashville, Tennessee, USA. Blood was obtained by leukapheresis, after which PBMCs were separated by Ficoll-Histopaque density gradient centrifugation and cryopreserved in liquid nitrogen vapor phase. Purity and quantity of every magnetically sorted T cell population were checked by analytical flow cytometry. From each sorted fraction, genomic DNA was isolated and quantified by UV absorbance on a Nanodrop 2000c. The paper's findings and limits, for the study overall: Naive subsets generally had larger estimated clonotype richness than memory subsets. The genetic and exposure-history diversity represented was limited by the small number of donors. Only blood was sampled, and tissue TCR repertoires likely differ from those in blood. Across four donors, 4.5% to 6.5% of naive CD4, approximately 3.6% of naive CD8, 2% to 2.5% of memory CD4, and approximately 0.4% of memory CD8 clonotypes were shared. Pairwise subsampling indicated that sequencing depth was expected to affect the degree of clonotype sharing among donors. Clonotypes shared by all four sorted-subset donors showed higher generation probabilities than non-shared clonotypes. Even with the large sequencing depth, rarefaction of the sorted-subset datasets indicated that sequencing was incomplete.

As for this clone: This receptor's antigen is unknown. Qualities for individual bases were not recorded, and no much larger clone is one base off.

The CDR3 spans 12 residues, from the cysteine through the phenylalanine. Of all the DNA, just the CDR3 is kept, 36 bases in frame from base 1. The trim is 3 bases for V and 3 bases for J, with a gap of 6 bases between the germline ends. Looking up the germline V gene yields CDR1 SGDLS and CDR2 YYNGEE. TCR CDR3 regions were amplified from genomic DNA by multiplex PCR using the deep immunoSEQ assay. Extracted genomic DNA from each cell subset was distributed evenly across all wells of several immunoSEQ 96-well plates, and each plate was treated as a replicate. For sorted subsets, each replicate PCR was loaded with 200 ng genomic DNA, equivalent to some 27,000 T cell genomes. Purified libraries were quantified with a Qubit 3.0 fluorometer, sized on a Bioanalyzer 2100, and re-quantified with the KAPA Library Quantification kit. Every immunoSEQ 96-well plate was sequenced on a separate single-read 150-cycle Illumina NextSeq 550 flow cell. The authors' pipeline ran thus. Because the immunoSEQ output held only junctional sequences and lacked quality scores, the filtering could not match the filtering applied to full-length reads. To assign V/J genes and CDR3, sequences were annotated against IMGT germline references using PyIR, a Python wrapper for IgBLAST v1.9. Any read was removed if the V/J assignment was weak (E-value above 1e-6), the CDR3 was missing, or the read contained stop codons, out-of-frame junctions, or ambiguous translated residues. V3J clonotypes were defined by identical inferred V gene, J gene, and CDR3 amino acid sequence. Percentage overlap between repertoires was computed as shared unique clonotypes divided by the size of the smaller repertoire. Three approaches were used to assess repertoire richness: RTK rarefaction, the Chao1 estimator, and Recon v2.1 estimates of unobserved clonotypes. OLGA was used to compute generation probabilities for all TCRbeta clonotypes that the gDNA method yielded from a handful of donors. TCRdb retrieved this table from immuneACCESS and kept in-frame rearrangements only. Not all clones are present; in checked studies, unresolved V genes account for under half, and no reason is known for the remainder. That table gives V, J and clone size, and the DNA gave D and trimming. In all, the sample holds roughly 550,000 clones, and nearly 97% of those were seen once. The leading ten clones occupy approximately 0.1% of the sample.

Recombination connected TRBV9 to TRBJ2-5, with the identity of the D gene unclear. This clonotype originated in a woman in her twenties or thirties in good health. The sample consisted of naive CD8+ T cells sorted from blood. The sample's cell subset or site label, in plain terms: CD45RA+CCR7+. The nucleotide sequence reads as follows: TGTGCCAGCAGCGGAAACGAAGAGACCCAGTACTTC. It translates as CASSGNEETQYF.